The source of this TCR beta chain is a study of blood T cell repertoires in COVID-19. On the study more broadly: The United States, Italy and Spain were the sources of the acute and convalescent COVID-19 samples.

TCRdb's table, derived via immunoSEQ multiplex PCR, lists solely in-frame clones and lacks some. The sample includes about 66,000 clones, approximately 90% of them seen just once. CDR3 length: 15 residues. V shed 6 bases and J 3 bases; nucleotides not matched to a gene: 10. The germline V gene encodes CDR1 MNHEY and CDR2 SVGEGT. The gene calls are TRBV6-2 or TRBV6-3 and TRBJ2-7, with TRBD2 matching over 8 bases. The sequence came from a human donor in a cohort sampled during active COVID-19. The specimen sequenced was peripheral blood. The CDR3, as DNA: TGTGCCAGCAGCGTCGACGGGAGGGCCAGCTACGAGCAGTACTTC. It is translated as CASSVDGRASYEQYF.